These 17 T cell receptor beta chains came from one sample sequenced in a study of T cells in Graves' hyperthyroidism and ophthalmopathy. TCR beta CDR3 sequences were amplified from RNA transcripts. Primed by the HTBI set, a first-round RT-PCR was run on the TCR CDR3. In TCRdb, the multiplex PCR reads were re-called with MiXCR into one record per CDR3 protein. Among some 760,000 distinct CDR3 sequences listed, roughly 15% were seen once. The specimen sequenced was blood. The origin of the receptors is a young woman with Graves' hyperthyroidism.

Ten or more counts support this clonotype. The V and J genes are TRBV2 and TRBJ2-7, with unresolved D. This CDR3 has 14 residues. V was trimmed by 2 bases and J by 2 bases, leaving 10 bases between them. The germline V gene encodes CDR1 SNHLY and CDR2 FYNNEI. The CDR3 region is CASSEKATAYEQYF. CDR3 sequence (DNA): TGTGCCAGCAGTGAAAAAGCGACGGCCTACGAGCAGTACTTC.

The chain couples TRBV28 to TRBJ2-4; the match to TRBD1 covers 7 bases. Trimming cost V 7 bases and J 0 bases; bases outside gene matches: 15. This CDR3 has 18 residues. From germline, CDR1 is MDHEN and CDR2 SYDVKM. The CDR3 loop reads CASMIGTAVKLAKNIQYF. The DNA of the CDR3 is TGTGCCAGCATGATAGGGACAGCTGTGAAATTAGCCAAAAACATTCAGTACTTC.

This clonotype was detected only a few times. V is TRBV6-1 and J is TRBJ2-7, with D unclear. The CDR3 loop spans 14 amino acids. V shed 2 bases and J shed 4 bases, with 12 bases lying between them. Germline V gene lookup returns CDR1 MNHNS and CDR2 SASEGT. The CDR3 nucleotides read TGTGCCAGCAGTGAACCTGGGAAGGTATACGAGCAGTACTTC. Translation gives CASSEPGKVYEQYF.

This clonotype came up many times. CDR3 coding DNA: TGTGCCAGCAGCCCGAACGAGAGAGAAGCTTTCTTT. The encoded protein is CASSPNEREAFF. The chain carries TRBV12-3 or TRBV12-4 and TRBJ1-1; D remains unclear. Trimming pared 6 bases from V and 8 bases from J, leaving 13 bases between. This CDR3 is built from 12 residues.

This clonotype was counted between two and nine times. The V call is TRBV6-2 or TRBV6-3, the J call TRBJ2-2; possibly TRBD2 for D (6 bases). Between the trimmed V and J ends, which lost 2 bases and 4 bases, there was a span of 11 bases. CDR1 and CDR2 (germline): MNHEY, SVGEGT. This CDR3 contains 15 residues. The CDR3: CASSYGTPFTGELFF. The CDR3 nucleotides read TGTGCCAGCAGTTACGGGACTCCCTTCACCGGGGAGCTGTTTTTT.

Many counts were recorded for this clonotype. This rearrangement joins TRBV30 to TRBJ1-4, with D uncertain. The germline CDR1 and CDR2 sequences are GTSNPN and SVGIG (reference sequence). Trimming cost V 6 bases and J 5 bases, with 16 bases left between them. This CDR3 spans 14 amino acids. The CDR3 is CACPGRQLNEKLFF. The CDR3 DNA reads as TGTGCCTGCCCCGGGCGTCAGCTCAATGAAAAACTGTTTTTT.

CDR3 in amino acids: CASSQETSEGIRPLGQYF. CDR3 DNA: TGCGCCAGCAGCCAAGAAACCTCCGAGGGGATCCGACCTCTAGGGCAGTACTTC. The chain is built from TRBV4-1 and TRBJ2-7; possibly TRBD1 or TRBD2 for D (5 bases each). V gave up 0 bases and J gave up 9 bases, with 27 bases separating them. The germline V gene has CDR1 MGHRA and CDR2 YSYEKL. The length of the CDR3 is 18 residues.

In this sample, this clonotype turned up a few times. The rearrangement links TRBV6-2 or TRBV6-3 to TRBJ2-1, with 9 bases lining up with TRBD1. V lost 4 bases to trimming and J lost 7 bases; unmatched junction nucleotides: 5. Germline V gives CDR1 MNHEY, CDR2 SVGEGT. This CDR3 is built from 14 residues. CDR3 region: CASSSGTGPNEQFF. The CDR3 nucleotides read TGTGCCAGCAGTTCTGGGACAGGGCCTAATGAGCAGTTCTTC.

This clonotype came up a few times. The chain combines TRBV6-5 with TRBJ2-5; a possible D gene is TRBD1 (6 bases). The V and J ends lost 4 bases and 3 bases respectively, with 12 bases between them. CDR3 length: 14 amino acids. From germline, CDR1 is MNHEY and CDR2 SVGAGI. DNA of the CDR3: TGTGCCAGCAGTTCTCCGGACAGAAAAGAGACCCAGTACTTC. Its protein product is CASSSPDRKETQYF.

This clonotype was seen only a few times. The chain joins TRBV5-1 to TRBJ1-1, with TRBD1 matching over 8 bases. J lost 1 base, V lost 4 bases, and 6 bases had no gene match. This CDR3 has 15 residues. CDR1 is SGHRS, CDR2 YFSETQ, per germline. The CDR3: CASSKPDRANTEAFF. CDR3 sequence (DNA): TGCGCCAGCAGCAAGCCGGACAGGGCGAACACTGAAGCTTTCTTT.

This clonotype was counted ten times or more. The V call is TRBV30, the J call TRBJ1-1; a possible D gene is TRBD1 (5 bases). The CDR3 spans 13 residues. CDR1 and CDR2 (germline): GTSNPN, SVGIG (reference sequence). Trimming removed 4 bases at V and 1 base at J, with 10 bases between. The CDR3 reads CAWKAGWNTEAFF. The CDR3 region has the DNA TGTGCCTGGAAAGCAGGGTGGAACACTGAAGCTTTCTTT. Using reference TRBV30 and TRBJ1-1 for the parts outside the CDR3, the full variable domain is SQTIHQWPATLVQPVGSPLSLECTVEGTSNPNLYWYRQAAGRGLQLLFYSVGIGQISSEVPQNLSASRPQDRQFILSSKKLLLSDSGFYLCAWKAGWNTEAFFGQGTRLTVV.

This clonotype was seen only a few times. This rearrangement joins TRBV6-1 to TRBJ2-1, with TRBD1 as a possible D gene (6 bases). There are 14 residues in the CDR3. The V gene's germline CDR1 is MNHNS and CDR2 SASEGT. With 5 bases removed from V and 6 bases from J, the gap between germline ends came to 14 bases. The CDR3 nucleotides read TGTGCCAGCAGTTTAGGGACACTGGGCAATGAGCAGTTCTTC. Translation: CASSLGTLGNEQFF.

This clonotype was observed many times. The chain carries TRBV28 and TRBJ1-2, with D possibly TRBD1 on 5 matching bases. The V end lost 7 bases, the J end lost 3 bases, and 18 bases lay between the germline ends. In germline, CDR1 is MDHEN, CDR2 SYDVKM. This CDR3 region has 15 residues. The CDR3 DNA is TGTGCCAGCACTTCTGGGACCCGATGGGACTATGGCTACACCTTC. This gives the protein CASTSGTRWDYGYTF.

This clonotype was found many times. The V gene is TRBV20-1, the J gene TRBJ2-7, with D possibly being TRBD1 (5 bases). The germline gives CDR1 DFQATT, CDR2 SNEGSKA (reference sequence). The CDR3 covers 13 residues. V gave up 5 bases and J gave up 4 bases, with 15 bases separating them. CDR3 amino acids: CSAHDRQTYEQYF. The CDR3 nucleotides read TGCAGTGCTCATGATAGACAGACTTACGAGCAGTACTTC.

V and J are TRBV7-9 and TRBJ2-2; 7 bases fit TRBD2. CDR3 length: 15 amino acids. CDR1 is SEHNR, CDR2 FQNEAQ, per germline (reference sequence). V lost 3 bases and J lost 7; bases outside the gene matches: 8. The CDR3 here is CASSFSGLAVGELFF. The CDR3 coding sequence is TGTGCCAGCAGCTTTTCTGGGCTAGCGGTCGGGGAGCTGTTTTTT.

V is TRBV5-6 and J is TRBJ2-7, with D possibly called TRBD1 or TRBD2 (5 bases each). Deletions cut 5 bases from V and 5 bases from J, with 17 bases between. The CDR3 length is 14 residues. In germline, CDR1 is SGHDT, CDR2 YYEEEE. The chain's CDR3 is CASRLSRDAHEQYF. The CDR3 DNA sequence: TGTGCCAGCAGACTCTCCAGGGACGCCCACGAGCAGTACTTC.

This chain uses TRBV15 with TRBJ1-2; the D is unclear. Germline assignment: CDR1 LNHNV and CDR2 YYDKDF (reference sequence). The CDR3 runs to 14 residues. Trimming shortened V by 0 bases and J by 4 bases, and 9 bases separated the two germline ends. The CDR3, as DNA: TGTGCCACCAGCAGAGATCTCGGTGCCTATGGCTACACCTTC. Protein: CATSRDLGAYGYTF.